This T cell receptor (beta chain) is drawn from a study of blood T cell repertoires in COVID-19. The repertoire was sequenced with immunoSEQ multiplex PCR; TCRdb's copy has only in-frame clones and lacks some. Altogether some 250,000 clones are present, less than 90% being singletons, with the ten largest covering more than 10%. Germline V CDR1 and CDR2: LNHDA, SQIVND (reference sequence). This CDR3 contains 13 residues. V was pared by 3 bases and J by 11 bases, with 16 bases between. This receptor was obtained from a woman aged 25 to 39 with COVID-19, enrolled during active disease. What was sequenced was peripheral blood. The chain links TRBV19 to TRBJ1-1; a possible D gene is TRBD1 (5 bases). The CDR3 loop reads CASSMNRLPRAFF. The CDR3 DNA reads TGTGCCAGTAGTATGAACAGGCTACCTCGGGCTTTCTTT. The full variable domain, in which reference TRBV19 and TRBJ1-1 provide the parts outside the CDR3, is DGGITQSPKYLFRKEGQNVTLSCEQNLNHDAMYWYRQDPGQGLRLIYYSQIVNDFQKGDIAEGYSVSREKKESFPLTVTSAQKNPTAFYLCASSMNRLPRAFFGQGTRLTVV.